This TCR beta chain was profiled in a study of tissue T cells after allogeneic stem cell transplantation. The ends were cut back, 3 bases at V and 10 bases at J, with 15 bases in the middle. The CDR3 runs 13 residues. Sequenced by immunoSEQ multiplex PCR; TCRdb stores in-frame clones only, minus some. Here the sample spans tens of thousands of clones, 85% being singletons. This material consisted of blood, taken before transplantation. This chain links TRBV12-3 or TRBV12-4 with TRBJ1-1; D is perhaps TRBD1 (6 bases). This receptor was identified in a woman aged 18-49 years who later had graft-versus-host disease after an allogeneic stem cell transplant. The CDR3 DNA reads as TGTGCCAGCAGTTTTCAAGGGGGTTTCGGAGCTTTCTTT. It codes for CASSFQGGFGAFF.